This T cell receptor beta chain emerged from a study of PD-1 blockade in classical Hodgkin lymphoma. The sample holds one count of this clone. CDR3 length equals 15 residues. The germline V gene encodes CDR1 KGHSH and CDR2 LQKENI. The ends were cut back, 5 bases at V and 3 bases at J, with 13 bases in the middle. The repertoire was sequenced with immunoSEQ multiplex PCR; TCRdb's copy has only in-frame clones and lacks some. The sample holds tens of thousands of clones, about four fifths seen once. Documented time point: cycle 4 day 1 (C4D1), after 6 weeks of nivolumab. Every patient experienced relapse after autologous stem cell transplantation, and brentuximab vedotin exposure varied. Investigators isolated CD4+ T cells from thawed PBMCs through magnetic negative selection.

This rearrangement joins TRBV18 to TRBJ1-4; a weak D match, TRBD1 (6 bases). This TCR came from a human donor with classical Hodgkin lymphoma. The specimen comprised CD4+ T cells from blood, sampled before the fourth cycle of nivolumab. CDR3 amino acids: CASSTNREANEKLFF. The CDR3 nucleotides read TGTGCCAGCTCAACCAACAGGGAAGCTAATGAAAAACTGTTTTTT.